This entry features one T cell receptor beta chain sequence. This sample was taken from a study of blood T cell repertoires in COVID-19. In the original processing: Estimates of nucleated cell counts were drawn from the amplification of reference gene primers. Measured with immunoSEQ multiplex PCR; TCRdb has only the in-frame clones, and not every one. V, J and clone size reflect that table, while D and trimming were determined from the DNA. Here the sample spans around 310,000 clones, 75% to 90% being singletons. This CDR3 is 16 amino acids long. V was cut by 4 bases and J by 1 base, with 17 bases left in between. Germline CDR1 reads SGHAT; CDR2 reads FQNNGV. Study members were between about 18 and 95 years old and lived in approximately 25 US regions. Membership in each cohort depended on participant-reported clinical history.

The chain joins TRBV11-2 to TRBJ2-7, with D possibly being TRBD1 (5 bases). The TCR originated in a woman in her thirties or forties who had recovered from COVID-19. Sequenced material: PBMCs or T cells enriched from blood (not recorded which). CDR3 sequence (DNA): TGTGCCAGCAGCTCTATGACAGAGAAAGCTTCCTACGAGCAGTACTTC. It translates to CASSSMTEKASYEQYF.